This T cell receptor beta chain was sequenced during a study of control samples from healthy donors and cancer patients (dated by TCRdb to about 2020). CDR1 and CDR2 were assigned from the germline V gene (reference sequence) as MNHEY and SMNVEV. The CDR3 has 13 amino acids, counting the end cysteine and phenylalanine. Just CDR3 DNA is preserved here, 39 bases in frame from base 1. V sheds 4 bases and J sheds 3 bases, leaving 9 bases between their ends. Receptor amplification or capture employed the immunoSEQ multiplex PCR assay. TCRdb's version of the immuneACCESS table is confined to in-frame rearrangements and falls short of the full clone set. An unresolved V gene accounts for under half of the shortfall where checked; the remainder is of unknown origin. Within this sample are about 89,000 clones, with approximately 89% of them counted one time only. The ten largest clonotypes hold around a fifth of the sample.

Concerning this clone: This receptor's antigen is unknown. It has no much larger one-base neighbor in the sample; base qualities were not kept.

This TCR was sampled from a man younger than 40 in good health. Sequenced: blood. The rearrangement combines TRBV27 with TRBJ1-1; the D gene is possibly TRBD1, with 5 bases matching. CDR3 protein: CASSWGVDTEAFF. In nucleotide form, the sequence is TGTGCCAGCAGTTGGGGGGTCGACACTGAAGCTTTCTTT.